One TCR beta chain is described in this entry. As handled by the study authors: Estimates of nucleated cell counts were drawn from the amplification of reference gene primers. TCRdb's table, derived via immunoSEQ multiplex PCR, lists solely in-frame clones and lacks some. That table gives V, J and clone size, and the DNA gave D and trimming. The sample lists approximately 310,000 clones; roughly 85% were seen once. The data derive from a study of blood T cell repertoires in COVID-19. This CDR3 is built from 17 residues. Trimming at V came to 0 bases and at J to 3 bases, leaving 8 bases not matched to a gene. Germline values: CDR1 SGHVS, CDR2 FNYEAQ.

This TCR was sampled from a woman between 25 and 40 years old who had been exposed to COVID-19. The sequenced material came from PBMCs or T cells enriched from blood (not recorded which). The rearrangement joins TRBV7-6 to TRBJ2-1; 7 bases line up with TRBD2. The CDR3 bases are TGTGCCAGCAGCTTAGCGCGAGCTAGCGGTCGCTACAATGAGCAGTTCTTC. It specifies CASSLARASGRYNEQFF.